The 10 T cell receptor beta chains given below trace back to one sample, sequenced in a study of T cell changes during pregnancy in multiple sclerosis (dated by TCRdb to the late 2010s). Library generation was performed with the immunoSEQ multiplex PCR assay. Here the immuneACCESS table is served through TCRdb, limited to in-frame sequences with V and J called. Missing clones are a known gap in these copies; in checked studies unresolved V genes cover under half, and the rest lacks a known reason. The sample has roughly 58,000 clones on record, more than 90% of them singletons. The ten largest clones capture approximately 3% of the sample. The sequencing here drew on CD8+ T cells from peripheral blood mononuclear cells, taken before pregnancy. The source of these receptors is a female donor with multiple sclerosis, enrolled in a pregnancy study.

V and J are TRBV4-3 and TRBJ1-2; maybe TRBD1 (6 bases). The CDR3 sequence is 14 residues long. From germline, CDR1 is LGHNA and CDR2 YSLEER. Trimming stripped 0 bases from V and 7 bases from J, with 12 bases between. CDR3 DNA: TGCGCCAGCAGCCAAGATCGGGGGGGCGTTGGCTACACCTTC. Translating gives CASSQDRGGVGYTF.

This clone was detected a few times. The chain carries TRBV4-1 and TRBJ2-4; no clear D. Trimming pared 1 base from V and 6 bases from J, leaving 7 bases between. The germline V gene encodes CDR1 MGHRA and CDR2 YSYEKL. This CDR3 is 13 amino acids long. CDR3 DNA: TGCGCCAGCAGCCAAGCTAGGTTAAACATTCAGTACTTC. Encoded protein: CASSQARLNIQYF.

V usage is TRBV4-2 and J usage is TRBJ1-1, with D tentatively TRBD1 (5 bases). Trimming took off 1 base at V and 1 base at J, with 10 bases between the two ends. Germline CDR1 is LGHNA and CDR2 is YNFKEQ. This CDR3 comprises 15 residues. The CDR3 reads CASSQGYGQNTEAFF. For the CDR3, the DNA is TGTGCCAGCAGCCAAGGGTACGGACAGAACACTGAAGCTTTCTTT.

This chain connects TRBV5-6 to TRBJ2-4; TRBD1 matches 7 bases. The germline V gene has CDR1 SGHDT and CDR2 YYEEEE. V gave up 3 bases and J gave up 6 bases; unmatched junction bases: 6. The CDR3 covers 14 residues. CDR3 loop: CASSSRGRGNIQYF. Written as DNA, the CDR3 is TGTGCCAGCAGCTCGAGGGGGCGCGGAAACATTCAGTACTTC.

The rearrangement joins TRBV7-2 to TRBJ2-7; TRBD2 matches 9 bases. V trimming: 7 bases; J trimming: 3 bases; junction bases outside the gene matches: 10. This CDR3 comprises 15 residues. Germline V gene data show CDR1 as SGHTA and CDR2 as FQGNSA. CDR3 nucleotides: TGTGCCAGCACCATCACCGGCGGGGGGGGCTACGAGCAGTACTTC. It yields the protein CASTITGGGGYEQYF.

This clone ranks as large. The J gene is TRBJ2-1, the V gene TRBV19, with 12 bases lining up with TRBD2. Germline CDR1 is LNHDA and CDR2 is SQIVND (reference sequence). The V segment lost 3 bases and the J segment 0 bases; nucleotides outside the gene matches: 6. CDR3 length equals 18 residues. CDR3 protein: CASSMTLAGGSSYNEQFF. The CDR3 nucleotides are TGTGCCAGTAGTATGACACTAGCGGGGGGAAGCTCCTACAATGAGCAGTTCTTC.

V and J are TRBV7-9 and TRBJ1-2, with TRBD1 identical over 7 bases. J was trimmed by 4 bases and V by 4 bases; bases with no gene match: 6. The CDR3 sequence is 14 residues long. Germline CDR1 and CDR2: SEHNR and FQNEAQ (reference sequence). The CDR3 reads CASSSRQGLYGYTF. The CDR3 DNA is TGTGCCAGCAGCTCTAGACAGGGCCTCTATGGCTACACCTTC.

This chain uses TRBV18 with TRBJ2-6, with D uncertain. The CDR3 is 15 amino acids. V lost 0 bases to trimming and J lost 2 bases, with 5 bases between them. Germline V CDR1 and CDR2: KGHSH, LQKENI. The CDR3 DNA is TGTGCCAGCTCACCACCTGTCGCTGGGGCCAACGTCCTGACTTTC. Amino acids: CASSPPVAGANVLTF.

The V gene is TRBV5-8, the J gene TRBJ1-5; 9 positions agree with TRBD1. V shed 4 bases and J 5 bases; nucleotides not matched to a gene: 7. This CDR3 region has 15 residues. The germline V gene has CDR1 SGHTS and CDR2 YDEGEE. This CDR3 reads CASSAGQGGDQPQHF. In nucleotides, the CDR3 is TGTGCCAGCAGCGCGGGACAGGGAGGGGATCAGCCCCAGCATTTT.

This chain links TRBV6-6 with TRBJ2-7; no clear D gene. Germline CDR1 MNHNY, CDR2 SVGAGI (reference sequence). The length of the CDR3 is 14 residues. Trimming stripped 0 bases from V and 3 bases from J, with 9 bases between. CDR3 residues: CASSYSNSFYEQYF. CDR3 DNA: TGTGCCAGCAGTTACTCGAACAGCTTCTACGAGCAGTACTTC.